A single sample is the source of the 20 T cell receptor beta chains below, sequenced in a study. TCRdb's copy holds only in-frame clones and misses some; the assay was immunoSEQ multiplex PCR. The data show 40,000 to 55,000 clones, approximately 93% seen once. Sequenced: PBMCs. The receptors come from a middle-aged man with rheumatoid arthritis.

The chain combines TRBV5-8 with TRBJ2-7; TRBD2 is a possible D gene (6 bases). The CDR3 is made up of 15 amino acids. The germline V and J ends were trimmed by 5 bases and 3 bases, with 18 bases remaining between them. Germline CDR1 is SGHTS and CDR2 is YDEGEE. CDR3 sequence reads: CASRDNRGRLYEQYF. DNA for the CDR3: TGTGCCAGCAGGGATAATAGAGGGAGGCTCTACGAGCAGTACTTC.

The chain has TRBV7-3 and TRBJ2-3; 9 positions agree with TRBD1. Germline CDR1 SGHTA, CDR2 FQGTGA. With V trimmed by 3 bases and J by 4 bases, 5 bases remained unmatched. The CDR3 has 15 residues. The CDR3 spells CASSFGTGLADTQYF. CDR3 bases: TGTGCCAGCAGCTTCGGGACAGGGCTGGCAGATACGCAGTATTTT.

The rearrangement links TRBV6-2 or TRBV6-3 to TRBJ2-5; 11 bases map to TRBD2. CDR1 and CDR2 from the germline V gene are MNHEY and SVGEGT. V lost 6 bases to trimming and J lost 3 bases; unmatched junction nucleotides: 9. CDR3 length equals 16 residues. The CDR3 DNA sequence: TGTGCCAGCAGCCAGCAATCACTAGCGGGAGAAGAGACCCAGTACTTC. Its protein is CASSQQSLAGEETQYF.

The chain links TRBV11-3 to TRBJ2-3; 11 positions match TRBD2. The CDR3 is 15 amino acids. With 1 base clipped from V and 5 bases from J, the junction kept 2 bases outside the gene matches. Germline lookup yields CDR1 SGHNT and CDR2 YENEEA. Here the CDR3 DNA reads TGTGCCAGCAGCTTAGTTAGCGGGGGGGTAGATACGCAGTATTTT. It specifies CASSLVSGGVDTQYF. The full variable domain, completed using reference TRBV11-3 and TRBJ2-3, is EAGVVQSPRYKIIEKKQPVAFWCNPISGHNTLYWYLQNLGQGPELLIRYENEEAVDDSQLPKDRFSAERLKGVDSTLKIQPAELGDSAVYLCASSLVSGGVDTQYFGPGTRLTVL.

The chain uses TRBV28 and TRBJ2-2; no reliable D call. Germline V CDR1 and CDR2: MDHEN, SYDVKM. Trimming pared 5 bases from V and 4 bases from J, leaving 14 bases between. The CDR3 loop spans 15 amino acids. In nucleotides, the CDR3 is TGTGCCAGCAGTCCCCCGACGGGCCGCACCGGGGAGCTGTTTTTT. Its protein product is CASSPPTGRTGELFF.

The chain uses TRBV7-3 and TRBJ2-1; D gene ambiguous. Germline V CDR1 and CDR2: SGHTA, FQGTGA. The CDR3 is 13 residues long. Trimming cost V 5 bases and J 7 bases, with 12 bases left between them. The CDR3 nucleotides read TGTGCCAGCAGCATCTATCTTGGGAATGAGCAGTTCTTC. Translation: CASSIYLGNEQFF.

The J gene is TRBJ1-4, the V gene TRBV6-1, with TRBD1 matching over 11 bases. After removal of 3 bases from V and 5 bases from J, the junction contained 8 bases not matched to a gene. Germline CDR1 and CDR2: MNHNS and SASEGT. This CDR3 is built from 17 residues. In DNA, the CDR3 is TGTGCCAGCAGTGACCGGGACAGGGGGATCCTCAATGAAAAACTGTTTTTT. Protein: CASSDRDRGILNEKLFF.

The genes are TRBV7-9 and TRBJ2-6; D gene uncertain. With 0 bases removed from V and 3 bases from J, the gap between germline ends came to 12 bases. This CDR3 spans 17 amino acids. CDR1 is SEHNR and CDR2 is FQNEAQ in the germline V gene (reference sequence). DNA of the CDR3: TGTGCCAGCAGCTTAGCCCGGAGCTACGTTGGGGCCAACGTCCTGACTTTC. Translating it yields CASSLARSYVGANVLTF.

The rearrangement uses TRBV3-1 (or the pseudogene TRBV3-2) and TRBJ1-1, with D possibly being TRBD1 (5 bases). Germline values: CDR1 LGHDT, CDR2 YNNKEL (reference sequence). The CDR3 has 14 residues. V gave up 3 bases and J gave up 4 bases, with 12 bases separating them. The CDR3 loop reads CASSQGGGGTEAFF. In DNA, the CDR3 is TGTGCCAGCAGCCAGGGTGGGGGAGGCACTGAAGCTTTCTTT.

The chain carries TRBV2 and TRBJ1-1, with 8 bases aligning to TRBD1. The V gene's germline CDR1 is SNHLY and CDR2 FYNNEI. V lost 11 bases, J lost 4 bases, and 9 bases stayed unmatched. This CDR3 has 13 residues. CDR3 protein: CASTGAGGTEAFF. Written as DNA, the CDR3 is TGTGCCTCGACAGGGGCGGGTGGCACTGAAGCTTTCTTT.

The table lists this clone with a count of one. The chain recombines TRBV4-3 with TRBJ1-3, with 7 positions matching TRBD1. Trimming took 3 bases from V and 2 from J; bases not matched to a gene: 13. The CDR3 runs to 18 residues. CDR1 is LGHNA and CDR2 is YSLEER in the germline V gene. The CDR3 sequence: CASSQITGASVPGNTIYF. The CDR3 DNA reads as TGCGCCAGCAGCCAGATCACAGGGGCTTCAGTTCCTGGAAACACCATATATTTT.

The chain employs TRBV19 and TRBJ2-7; no definite D call. Germline CDR1 and CDR2: LNHDA and SQIVND (reference sequence). The CDR3 loop spans 13 amino acids. V was pared by 4 bases and J by 3 bases, with 10 bases between. Here the CDR3 reads CASSRDFSYEQYF. The CDR3 DNA is TGTGCCAGTAGTAGAGACTTTAGCTACGAGCAGTACTTC.

V and J are TRBV24-1 and TRBJ2-2, with 8 bases fitting TRBD1. J gave up 4 bases and V 4 bases, and 7 bases lay outside the gene matches. The CDR3 runs 16 residues. Germline CDR1 KGHDR, CDR2 SFDVKD. The CDR3 nucleotides are TGTGCCACCAGTGAAGCGACAGGGGCGGCCACCGGGGAGCTGTTTTTT. Its translation: CATSEATGAATGELFF.

The chain uses TRBV7-2 and TRBJ2-7; 11 bases match TRBD2. This CDR3 has 16 residues. The ends lost 5 bases at V and 9 bases at J; junction bases unmatched: 15. Germline V CDR1 and CDR2: SGHTA, FQGNSA. The CDR3 here is CASSGTGTSGPVGQYF. CDR3 nucleotide sequence: TGTGCCAGCAGCGGAACCGGGACTAGCGGACCCGTGGGGCAGTACTTC.

The gene calls are TRBV29-1 and TRBJ2-1; 15 bases agree with TRBD2. In germline, CDR1 is SQVTM, CDR2 ANQGSEA. The J segment lost 5 bases and the V segment lost 7 bases, leaving 9 bases of the junction unmatched. CDR3 length equals 16 residues. The DNA of the CDR3 is TGCAGCGCCCAAACCGGACTAGCGGGAGGGAACAATGAGCAGTTCTTC. This gives the protein CSAQTGLAGGNNEQFF.

The count of this clone is one. This chain connects TRBV2 to TRBJ1-2; D perhaps matches TRBD1 (6 bases). Germline CDR1 reads SNHLY; CDR2 reads FYNNEI. This CDR3 has 14 amino acids. The ends were cut back, 5 bases at V and 4 bases at J, with 14 bases in the middle. The CDR3 bases are TGTGCCAGCAGTTACAGGGACTTCGGCTATGGCTACACCTTC. Protein: CASSYRDFGYGYTF.

V gene TRBV18 combines with J gene TRBJ1-2; D gene ambiguous. CDR1 KGHSH and CDR2 LQKENI come from the germline V gene. Trimming stripped 3 bases from V and 11 bases from J, with 16 bases between. This CDR3 has 13 residues. DNA of the CDR3: TGTGCCAGCTCACCGGAGACGGATGTGGGTTACACCTTC. Its protein product is CASSPETDVGYTF.

The chain carries TRBV28 and TRBJ1-2; a possible D gene is TRBD1 (5 bases). The CDR3 contains 15 residues. V gave up 7 bases and J gave up 5 bases, with 20 bases separating them. CDR1 is MDHEN, CDR2 SYDVKM, per germline. The CDR3 region has the DNA TGTGCCAGCACCCTCGGGGGGGGAAAGAGGTATGGCTACACCTTC. Protein sequence: CASTLGGGKRYGYTF.

The rearrangement links TRBV11-1 to TRBJ2-4, with a possible D match to TRBD2 (6 bases). The V gene's germline CDR1 is SGHAT and CDR2 FQDESV (reference sequence). CDR3 length: 13 residues. Trimming removed 5 bases at V and 3 bases at J, with 8 bases between. The CDR3 loop reads CASSRDFKNIQYF. DNA of the CDR3: TGTGCCAGCAGCCGGGACTTCAAAAACATTCAGTACTTC.

V usage is TRBV19 and J usage is TRBJ2-3; possibly TRBD2 for D (6 bases). The length of the CDR3 is 17 residues. Trimming removed 1 base at V and 2 bases at J, with 16 bases between. Germline V lookup: CDR1 LNHDA, CDR2 SQIVND (reference sequence). The CDR3 DNA reads TGTGCCAGTAGTATAGCACGGGAGTATTTTTCCACAGATACGCAGTATTTT. Its translation: CASSIAREYFSTDTQYF.